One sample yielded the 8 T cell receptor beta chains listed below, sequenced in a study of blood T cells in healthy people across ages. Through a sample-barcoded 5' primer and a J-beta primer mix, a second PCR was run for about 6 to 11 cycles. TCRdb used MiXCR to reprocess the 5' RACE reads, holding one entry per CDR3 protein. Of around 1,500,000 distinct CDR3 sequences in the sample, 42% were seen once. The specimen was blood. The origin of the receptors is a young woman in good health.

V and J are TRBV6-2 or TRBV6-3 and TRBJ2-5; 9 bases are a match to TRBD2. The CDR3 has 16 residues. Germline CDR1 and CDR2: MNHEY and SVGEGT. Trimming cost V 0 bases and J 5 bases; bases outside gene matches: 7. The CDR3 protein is CASSYSAGGLVETQYF. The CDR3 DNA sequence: TGTGCCAGCAGTTACTCAGCGGGGGGATTGGTGGAGACCCAGTACTTC.

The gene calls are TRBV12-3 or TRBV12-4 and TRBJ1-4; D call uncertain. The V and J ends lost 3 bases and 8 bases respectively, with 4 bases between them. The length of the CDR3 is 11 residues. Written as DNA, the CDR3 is TGTGCCAGCAGTTTGGCGGAAAAACTGTTTTTT. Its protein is CASSLAEKLFF.

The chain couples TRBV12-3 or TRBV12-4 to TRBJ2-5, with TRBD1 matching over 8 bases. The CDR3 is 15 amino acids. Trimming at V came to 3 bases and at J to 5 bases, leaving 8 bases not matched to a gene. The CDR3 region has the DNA TGTGCCAGCAGTTTTCAGCAGGGGGCTATTGAGACCCAGTACTTC. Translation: CASSFQQGAIETQYF.

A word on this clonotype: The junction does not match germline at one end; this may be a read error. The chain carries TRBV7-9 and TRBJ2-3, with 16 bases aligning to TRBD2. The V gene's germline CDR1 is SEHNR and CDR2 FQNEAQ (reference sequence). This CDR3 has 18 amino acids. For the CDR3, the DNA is TGTGCCTGCAGCCCGCCGGGACTAGCGGGAGGGCCAGCAGATACGCAGTATTTT. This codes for CACSPPGLAGGPADTQYF.

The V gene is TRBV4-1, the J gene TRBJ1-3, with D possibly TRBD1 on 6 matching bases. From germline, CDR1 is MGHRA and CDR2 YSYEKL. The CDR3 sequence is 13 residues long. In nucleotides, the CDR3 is TGCGCAACAAGGGGGAACTCTGGAAACACCATATATTTT. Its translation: CATRGNSGNTIYF.

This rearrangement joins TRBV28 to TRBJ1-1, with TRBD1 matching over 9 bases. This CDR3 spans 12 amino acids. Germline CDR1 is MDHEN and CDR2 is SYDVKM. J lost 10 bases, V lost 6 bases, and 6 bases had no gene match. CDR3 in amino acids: CASSSGQGGAFF. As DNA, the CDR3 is TGTGCCAGCAGCTCGGGACAGGGAGGAGCTTTCTTT. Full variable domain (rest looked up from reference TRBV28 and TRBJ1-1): DVKVTQSSRYLVKRTGEKVFLECVQDMDHENMFWYRQDPGLGLRLIYFSYDVKMKEKGDIPEGYSVSREKKERFSLILESASTNQTSMYLCASSSGQGGAFFGQGTRLTVV.

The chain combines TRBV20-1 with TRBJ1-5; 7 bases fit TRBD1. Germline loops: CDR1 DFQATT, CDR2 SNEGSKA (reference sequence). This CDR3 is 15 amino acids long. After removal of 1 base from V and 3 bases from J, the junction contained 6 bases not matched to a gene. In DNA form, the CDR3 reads TGCAGTGCTAGAGCGGAGGGGGCAGACAATCAGCCCCAGCATTTT. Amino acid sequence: CSARAEGADNQPQHF.

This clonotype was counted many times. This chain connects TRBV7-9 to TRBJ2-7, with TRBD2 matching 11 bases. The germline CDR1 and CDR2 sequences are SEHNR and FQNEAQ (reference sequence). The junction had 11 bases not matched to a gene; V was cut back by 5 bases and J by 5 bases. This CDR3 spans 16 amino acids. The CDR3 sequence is CASSPRGSGGGDEQYF. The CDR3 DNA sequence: TGTGCCAGCAGCCCCCGGGGTAGCGGGGGGGGCGACGAGCAGTACTTC.